This TCR beta chain was identified during a study of blood T cell repertoires in COVID-19. Across the study: The study drew acute and convalescent COVID-19 samples from the United States, Italy and Spain. PBMCs, B-cell-depleted T cells, or T cells were the source of the cDNA or gDNA that made up the material.

CDR1 and CDR2 from the germline V gene are MNHEY and SVGAGI. The CDR3 runs to 15 residues. Between the trimmed V and J ends, which lost 5 bases and 2 bases, there was a span of 16 bases. Sequenced by immunoSEQ multiplex PCR; TCRdb stores in-frame clones only, minus some. The sample contains about 79,000 clones, approximately 90% of which appear only once. This sequence was found in a man between 65 and 85 years old with active or convalescent COVID-19. The sample consisted of peripheral blood. The V gene is TRBV6-5, the J gene TRBJ2-7, with TRBD1 as a possible D gene (6 bases). The CDR3 spells CASSRTGTPAYEQYF. The CDR3 DNA follows: TGTGCCAGCAGTCGTACCGGGACACCGGCCTACGAGCAGTACTTC.